This T cell receptor beta chain was observed in a study of blood T cells in healthy people across ages. The authors ran a second PCR of 7 to 11 cycles using a sample-barcoded 5' primer and a J-beta primer mix. Unique molecular identifiers of 12 random nucleotides labeled each cDNA. TCRdb redid the calling of the 5' RACE reads with MiXCR, one entry per CDR3 protein. The data contain approximately 690,000 distinct CDR3 sequences, 58% of them seen just once; the ten biggest clones take up approximately 40%. Trimming left V 1 base short and J 2 bases short, with 8 bases between. The CDR3 is made up of 14 amino acids. Germline-derived CDR1 and CDR2 are MNHNS and SASEGT. Points from the study as a whole: Unsorted PBMCs blocked a conclusive comparison of naive and antigen-experienced cells.

Extraction yielded at least 5 micrograms of total RNA per sample. Note on this clonotype: Antigen specificity is unknown.

The TCR sequence derives from a man aged 60 to 75 in good health. The genes are TRBV6-1 and TRBJ1-2; no definite D call. Sequencing was carried out using blood. CDR3 sequence: CASSEVKQNYGYTF. DNA for the CDR3: TGTGCCAGCAGTGAAGTAAAACAGAACTATGGCTACACCTTC.